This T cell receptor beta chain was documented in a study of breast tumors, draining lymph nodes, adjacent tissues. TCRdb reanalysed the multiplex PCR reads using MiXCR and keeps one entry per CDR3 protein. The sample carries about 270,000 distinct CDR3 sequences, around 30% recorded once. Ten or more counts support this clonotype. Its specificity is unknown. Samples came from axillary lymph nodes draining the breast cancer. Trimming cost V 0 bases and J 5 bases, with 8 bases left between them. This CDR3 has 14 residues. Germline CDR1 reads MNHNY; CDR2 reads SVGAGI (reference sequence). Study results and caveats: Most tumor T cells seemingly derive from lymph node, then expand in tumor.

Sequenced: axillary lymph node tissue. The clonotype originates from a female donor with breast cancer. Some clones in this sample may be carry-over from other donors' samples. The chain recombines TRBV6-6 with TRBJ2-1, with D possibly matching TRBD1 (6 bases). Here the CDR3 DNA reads TGTGCCAGCAGTTACTCGGGGGCGAACAATGAGCAGTTCTTC. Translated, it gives CASSYSGANNEQFF.